This TCR beta chain appears in the sequencing data of a study of PD-1 blockade in classical Hodgkin lymphoma. With no exception, relapse followed autologous stem cell transplantation in all patients, and brentuximab vedotin exposure varied. The germline gives CDR1 SQVTM, CDR2 ANQGSEA. V was clipped by 3 bases and J by 3 bases, with 4 bases between them. The CDR3 is made up of 11 amino acids. As for this clone: Antigen: not known.

Assay: immunoSEQ multiplex PCR; the TCRdb copy retains only in-frame clones and omits some. The repertoire holds roughly 20,000 clones, with around 85% as singletons. General study findings and limits: Newly diagnosed patients and complete responders had comparable diversity at baseline. Newly diagnosed patients had baseline TCR diversity that was reportedly lower than that of healthy donors. CD4+ TCR diversity, unlike CD8+, rose significantly by C4D1.

This chain uses TRBV29-1 with TRBJ2-3, with D hard to call. This receptor was obtained from a human donor with classical Hodgkin lymphoma. The specimen was peripheral blood mononuclear cells (PBMCs), collected at baseline. This CDR3 is CSVETTDTQYF. The CDR3 DNA is TGCAGCGTTGAGACAACAGATACGCAGTATTTT.